Listed here is a single T cell receptor (beta chain). Its antigen is not identified. Germline assignment: CDR1 MDHEN and CDR2 SYDVKM. The CDR3 loop spans 12 amino acids. V lost 2 bases to trimming and J lost 1 base, with 2 bases between them. These data come from a study of vaccination effects on CD4 cells after COVID-19. Scientists isolated CD4+ T cells after an approximately 10-day culture period ended. Measured with immunoSEQ multiplex PCR; TCRdb has only the in-frame clones, and not every one. The table lists over 65,000 clones, 60% to 80% of them singletons, with roughly 1.9% in the top ten. The J gene is TRBJ1-2, the V gene TRBV28; unclear D gene. This specimen consisted of CD4+ T cells from PBMCs cultured without peptide, obtained before COVID-19 vaccination. The receptor comes from a human donor who received a COVID-19 vaccine. DNA for the CDR3: TGTGCCAGCAGTTTACTTAACTATGGCTACACCTTC. Its protein product is CASSLLNYGYTF.